These 7 T cell receptor beta chains originate from one sample sequenced in a study of blood T cell repertoires in COVID-19. Clones were sequenced by immunoSEQ multiplex PCR, and TCRdb holds only the in-frame ones, with some missing. The sample has 490,000 or so clones, 75% to 90% seen once; the top ten hold 7% to 10%. Source material: PBMCs or T cells enriched from blood (not recorded which). The source of these receptors is a woman aged 55 to 70 who had recovered from COVID-19.

V usage is TRBV3-1 (or the pseudogene TRBV3-2) and J usage is TRBJ2-1, with D possibly being TRBD2 (6 bases). This CDR3 has 18 residues. The germline CDR1 and CDR2 sequences are LGHDT and YNNKEL (reference sequence). With 0 bases removed from V and 3 bases from J, the gap between germline ends came to 18 bases. CDR3 DNA: TGTGCCAGCAGCCAAGATAGGGACGTGGAGGGGATCTACAATGAGCAGTTCTTC. Protein product: CASSQDRDVEGIYNEQFF.

The chain recombines TRBV3-1 (or the pseudogene TRBV3-2) with TRBJ2-7; TRBD1 is a possible D gene (6 bases). The CDR3 totals 15 residues. Germline CDR1 LGHDT, CDR2 YNNKEL (reference sequence). Trimming took 1 base from V and 4 from J, leaving 14 bases between them. CDR3 sequence (DNA): TGTGCCAGCAGCCAAGGAGACAGGTTGGGTTACGAGCAGTACTTC. Protein: CASSQGDRLGYEQYF.

This chain links TRBV5-8 with TRBJ2-2; D call uncertain. Germline V gene data show CDR1 as SGHTS and CDR2 as YDEGEE. V gave up 9 bases and J gave up 4 bases, with 16 bases separating them. The CDR3 is 14 amino acids. This CDR3 is CATGSWQPTGELFF. CDR3 nucleotides: TGTGCCACCGGTAGCTGGCAGCCCACCGGGGAGCTGTTTTTT.

This clone was recorded a few times. The chain uses TRBV9 and TRBJ2-7, with 8 bases lining up with TRBD2. CDR1 and CDR2 (germline): SGDLS, YYNGEE. V lost 0 bases and J lost 0; bases outside the gene matches: 5. The CDR3 covers 16 residues. The DNA of the CDR3 is TGTGCCAGCAGCGTAGGGACTAGCCCACTCTCCTACGAGCAGTACTTC. It yields the protein CASSVGTSPLSYEQYF.

The rearrangement uses TRBV3-1 (or the pseudogene TRBV3-2) and TRBJ1-3; 7 bases are shared with TRBD1. Looked up from germline, CDR1 is LGHDT and CDR2 is YNNKEL (reference sequence). The length of the CDR3 is 15 residues. J was trimmed by 4 bases and V by 3 bases; bases with no gene match: 6. In DNA form, the CDR3 reads TGTGCCAGCAGCCAGTACGACAGGGCCGGAAACACCATATATTTT. Translated: CASSQYDRAGNTIYF.

The chain recombines TRBV3-1 (or the pseudogene TRBV3-2) with TRBJ1-6; no clear D. The CDR3 extends over 16 amino acids. Germline V gives CDR1 LGHDT, CDR2 YNNKEL (reference sequence). Deletions cut 2 bases from V and 7 bases from J, with 15 bases between. The CDR3 protein is CASSQKAGRTNSPLHF. The CDR3 coding sequence is TGTGCCAGCAGCCAAAAGGCGGGAAGGACGAATTCACCCCTCCACTTT.

This clone has only a few counts. The rearrangement uses TRBV6-5 and TRBJ1-2; the match to TRBD1 covers 9 bases. CDR1 is MNHEY, CDR2 SVGAGI, per germline. The CDR3 length is 12 residues. After removal of 8 bases from V and 7 bases from J, the junction contained 5 bases not matched to a gene. The chain's CDR3 is CASRDRVGGYTF. DNA for the CDR3: TGTGCCAGCCGGGACAGGGTCGGTGGCTACACCTTC.